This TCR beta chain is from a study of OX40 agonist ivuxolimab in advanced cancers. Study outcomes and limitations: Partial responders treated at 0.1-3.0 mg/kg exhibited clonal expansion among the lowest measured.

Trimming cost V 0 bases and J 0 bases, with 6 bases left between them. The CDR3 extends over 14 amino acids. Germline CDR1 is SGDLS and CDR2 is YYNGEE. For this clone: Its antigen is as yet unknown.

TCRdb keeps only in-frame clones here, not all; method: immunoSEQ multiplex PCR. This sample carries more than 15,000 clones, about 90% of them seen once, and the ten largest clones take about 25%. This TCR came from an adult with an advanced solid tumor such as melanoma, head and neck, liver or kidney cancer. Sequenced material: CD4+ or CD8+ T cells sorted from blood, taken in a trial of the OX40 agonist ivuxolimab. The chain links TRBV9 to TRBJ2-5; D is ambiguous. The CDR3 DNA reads TGTGCCAGCAGCGTAGGAAGGTACCAAGAGACCCAGTACTTC. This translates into CASSVGRYQETQYF. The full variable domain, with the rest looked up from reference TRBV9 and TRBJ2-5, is DSGVTQTPKHLITATGQRVTLRCSPRSGDLSVYWYQQSLDQGLQFLIQYYNGEERAKGNILERFSAQQFPDLHSELNLSSLELGDSALYFCASSVGRYQETQYFGPGTRLLVL.